The source of this T cell receptor (beta chain) is a study of graft-versus-host responses after intestinal transplantation. The study, taken as a whole, reports: Early HvG declines after transplant were associated with peak circulating GvH clone levels. The study found high graft-versus-host to host-versus-graft clonal ratios in allografts of patients with graft-donor T cell macrochimerism.

Germline values: CDR1 MRHNA, CDR2 SNTAGT. This CDR3 comprises 15 residues. V shed 0 bases and J shed 1 base, with 6 bases lying between them. Note on this clone: Its cognate antigen is unknown.

TCRdb's table, derived via immunoSEQ multiplex PCR, lists solely in-frame clones and lacks some. The sample has 20,000 or so clones, about nine tenths seen once. Sequenced material: PBMCs, taken more than 350 days after transplant. This clonotype was sampled from a human patient who received an intestinal transplant, so some T cells may come from the graft donor. The V gene is TRBV6-4, the J gene TRBJ2-2; D call uncertain. CDR3 in amino acids: CASSDSIQNTGELFF. The CDR3 nucleotides are TGTGCCAGCAGTGACTCGATACAGAACACCGGGGAGCTGTTTTTT.